This passage covers 27 T cell receptor beta chains from one sample sequenced in a study of T cell changes during pregnancy in multiple sclerosis. Produced via immunoSEQ multiplex PCR; TCRdb's table is partial and in-frame only. This sample has over 40,000 clones, with 80% to 95% found just once. Material: CD4+ T cells from peripheral blood mononuclear cells, obtained in the second trimester of pregnancy. The receptors originated from a female donor with multiple sclerosis, enrolled in a pregnancy study.

This sequence joins TRBV9 and TRBJ2-2, with 8 bases matching TRBD1. J lost 4 bases, V lost 4 bases, and 9 bases had no gene match. This CDR3 comprises 16 residues. Germline V gives CDR1 SGDLS, CDR2 YYNGEE. The CDR3 loop reads CASSSDGTGRTGELFF. DNA for the CDR3: TGTGCCAGCAGCTCAGACGGGACAGGCCGCACCGGGGAGCTGTTTTTT.

This clone was picked up one time. The V gene is TRBV19, the J gene TRBJ1-2; possibly TRBD1 for D (5 bases). The CDR3 has 14 amino acids. Germline loops: CDR1 LNHDA, CDR2 SQIVND (reference sequence). V was clipped by 6 bases and J by 1 base, with 12 bases between them. DNA for the CDR3: TGTGCCAGTAGGCACTCGGGGGGTAACTATGGCTACACCTTC. Translating it yields CASRHSGGNYGYTF.

V gene TRBV9 combines with J gene TRBJ1-6; D might be TRBD1 (6 bases). The CDR3 is 16 residues long. Per the germline V gene, CDR1 is SGDLS and CDR2 is YYNGEE. Between the trimmed V and J ends, which lost 6 bases and 0 bases, there was a span of 13 bases. DNA for the CDR3: TGTGCCAGCACTAACAGGGAAAGCTCCTATAATTCACCCCTCCACTTT. This sequence encodes CASTNRESSYNSPLHF. The complete variable domain, with remaining parts taken from reference TRBV9 and TRBJ1-6, reads DSGVTQTPKHLITATGQRVTLRCSPRSGDLSVYWYQQSLDQGLQFLIQYYNGEERAKGNILERFSAQQFPDLHSELNLSSLELGDSALYFCASTNRESSYNSPLHFGNGTRLTVT.

The chain combines TRBV2 with TRBJ2-7; a weak D match, TRBD1 (6 bases). CDR3 length: 15 residues. V was clipped by 7 bases and J by 0 bases, with 16 bases between them. Germline-derived CDR1 and CDR2 are SNHLY and FYNNEI. The CDR3 nucleotides are TGTGCCAGCATAGAGTTAACAGGGAACTCCTACGAGCAGTACTTC. Its translation is CASIELTGNSYEQYF.

The V and J genes are TRBV7-2 and TRBJ1-5; no clear D. Germline values: CDR1 SGHTA, CDR2 FQGNSA. The CDR3 has 13 residues. The V end was cut by 0 bases, the J end by 5 bases, with 5 bases between. CDR3 protein: CASSLAPDQPQHF. The DNA of the CDR3 is TGTGCCAGCAGCTTAGCCCCCGATCAGCCCCAGCATTTT.

The rearrangement links TRBV5-4 to TRBJ1-2; D is uncertain. Between the trimmed V and J ends, which lost 3 bases and 7 bases, there was a span of 10 bases. This CDR3 is 12 amino acids long. Germline CDR1 is SGHNT and CDR2 is YYREEE (reference sequence). This CDR3 reads CASSSVSGGYTF. CDR3 in DNA: TGTGCCAGCAGCTCGGTGTCGGGTGGCTACACCTTC.

The CDR3 nucleotides read TGTGCCAGCAGTGATCCGCTCGGAGTCCCTAATGAAAAACTGTTTTTT. It encodes CASSDPLGVPNEKLFF. The chain joins TRBV25-1 to TRBJ1-4; D gene unclear. V lost 3 bases to trimming and J lost 3 bases, with 14 bases between them. Per the germline V gene, CDR1 is MGHDK and CDR2 is SYGVNS. The CDR3 extends over 16 amino acids.

The genes are TRBV15 and TRBJ1-4; TRBD1 matches at 9 bases. The CDR3 covers 14 residues. With V trimmed by 5 bases and J by 7 bases, 5 bases remained unmatched. The germline gives CDR1 LNHNV, CDR2 YYDKDF (reference sequence). In DNA, the CDR3 is TGTGCCACCAGCGCCGGGACAGGGACTGAAAAACTGTTTTTT. It encodes CATSAGTGTEKLFF.

V gene TRBV9 combines with J gene TRBJ2-1; D is undetermined. The CDR3 is 15 residues long. Looked up from germline, CDR1 is SGDLS and CDR2 is YYNGEE. V shed 3 bases and J shed 6 bases, with 16 bases lying between them. The CDR3 here is CASSEPGNFVNEQFF. The CDR3 DNA is TGTGCCAGCAGCGAACCGGGTAACTTTGTCAATGAGCAGTTCTTC.

V and J are TRBV13 and TRBJ2-4, with 8 bases fitting TRBD1. V lost 0 bases and J lost 2; bases outside the gene matches: 6. The V gene's germline CDR1 is PRHDT and CDR2 FYEKMQ (reference sequence). The CDR3 sequence is 17 residues long. The CDR3 nucleotides are TGTGCCAGCAGCTTAGGATCTCAGGGGGCGTCCAAAAACATTCAGTACTTC. Protein product: CASSLGSQGASKNIQYF.

The chain links TRBV5-4 to TRBJ2-7, with 9 bases lining up with TRBD1. This CDR3 spans 15 amino acids. CDR1 is SGHNT and CDR2 is YYREEE in the germline V gene (reference sequence). V trimming: 0 bases; J trimming: 2 bases; junction bases outside the gene matches: 3. The CDR3: CASSLGGQGTYEQYF. CDR3 nucleotide sequence: TGTGCCAGCAGCTTGGGGGGACAGGGAACCTACGAGCAGTACTTC. The whole variable domain, remainder taken from reference TRBV5-4 and TRBJ2-7, is ETGVTQSPTHLIKTRGQQVTLRCSSQSGHNTVSWYQQALGQGPQFIFQYYREEENGRGNFPPRFSGLQFPNYSSELNVNALELDDSALYLCASSLGGQGTYEQYFGPGTRLTVT.

This rearrangement joins TRBV7-2 to TRBJ2-3; 10 nucleotides match TRBD1. The CDR3 totals 14 residues. Germline CDR1 is SGHTA and CDR2 is FQGNSA. The V and J ends lost 5 bases and 5 bases, in that order; junction bases with no gene match: 4. The CDR3 here is CASSRGQGIDTQYF. In nucleotides, the CDR3 is TGTGCCAGCAGCCGGGGACAGGGGATAGATACGCAGTATTTT. Filled out from reference TRBV7-2 and TRBJ2-3, the complete variable domain reads GAGVSQSPSNKVTEKGKDVELRCDPISGHTALYWYRQSLGQGLEFLIYFQGNSAPDKSGLPSDRFSAERTGGSVSTLTIQRTQQEDSAVYLCASSRGQGIDTQYFGPGTRLTVL.

A single count supports this clone. The genes are TRBV2 and TRBJ1-4, with 8 bases aligning to TRBD1. The CDR3 is made up of 15 amino acids. Germline CDR1 reads SNHLY; CDR2 reads FYNNEI. Trimming at V came to 4 bases and at J to 8 bases, leaving 9 bases not matched to a gene. Here the CDR3 reads CASSGDRSSWEKLFF. Written as DNA, the CDR3 is TGTGCCAGCAGTGGGGACAGGTCCTCTTGGGAAAAACTGTTTTTT.

The V and J genes are TRBV2 and TRBJ2-2, with D possibly TRBD2 on 5 matching bases. The CDR3 has 13 amino acids. Trimming shortened V by 7 bases and J by 2 bases, and 8 bases separated the two germline ends. From germline, CDR1 is SNHLY and CDR2 FYNNEI. Written as DNA, the CDR3 is TGTGCCAGCACTAGCCTCAACACCGGGGAGCTGTTTTTT. This gives the protein CASTSLNTGELFF.

The V gene is TRBV6-6, the J gene TRBJ1-5; maybe TRBD1 (6 bases). The CDR3 sequence is 14 residues long. Germline assignment: CDR1 MNHNY and CDR2 SVGAGI (reference sequence). Trimming removed 4 bases at V and 5 bases at J, with 12 bases between. CDR3 sequence (DNA): TGTGCCAGCAGTTCTCAGGGGCCGGATCAGCCCCAGCATTTT. Encoded protein: CASSSQGPDQPQHF.

The chain employs TRBV29-1 and TRBJ2-3, with a tentative D call TRBD1 (5 bases). The V end was cut by 8 bases, the J end by 4 bases, with 16 bases between. CDR3 length: 13 amino acids. The germline CDR1 and CDR2 sequences are SQVTM and ANQGSEA. The chain's CDR3 is CSSQAEMADTQYF. Here the CDR3 DNA reads TGCAGCTCACAGGCTGAAATGGCAGATACGCAGTATTTT.

The rearrangement joins TRBV27 to TRBJ2-3; 10 nucleotides match TRBD2. Per germline, CDR1 MNHEY and CDR2 SMNVEV (reference sequence). J lost 5 bases, V lost 7 bases, and 6 bases had no gene match. The CDR3 has 14 amino acids. The CDR3 sequence is CASNPSGGGDTQYF. CDR3 bases: TGTGCCAGCAACCCTAGCGGGGGTGGAGATACGCAGTATTTT.

The J gene is TRBJ2-1, the V gene TRBV5-4; 9 bases match TRBD1. This CDR3 is 15 amino acids long. With 4 bases clipped from V and 7 bases from J, the junction kept 9 bases outside the gene matches. Germline V gene lookup returns CDR1 SGHNT and CDR2 YYREEE (reference sequence). CDR3 amino acids: CASSPGQGRLNEQFF. The CDR3 nucleotides read TGTGCCAGCAGCCCCGGACAGGGGCGGCTAAATGAGCAGTTCTTC.

This rearrangement joins TRBV7-9 to TRBJ2-3; 9 positions match TRBD1. The CDR3 totals 18 residues. Germline lookup yields CDR1 SEHNR and CDR2 FQNEAQ (reference sequence). V shed 0 bases and J 5 bases; nucleotides not matched to a gene: 12. The CDR3 region has the DNA TGTGCCAGCAGCTTAGCTCCCATCGGACAGGGGAGTATAGATACGCAGTATTTT. Translation: CASSLAPIGQGSIDTQYF.

This clone was observed a single time. The chain links TRBV7-9 to TRBJ1-4; D gene uncertain. Germline loops: CDR1 SEHNR, CDR2 FQNEAQ (reference sequence). Trimming shortened V by 2 bases and J by 8 bases, and 12 bases separated the two germline ends. CDR3 length: 14 amino acids. The CDR3 nucleotides are TGTGCCAGCAGCTTACGACAAGAGAAGGAAAAACTGTTTTTT. Its translation is CASSLRQEKEKLFF. The complete variable domain, with remaining parts taken from reference TRBV7-9 and TRBJ1-4, reads DTGVSQNPRHKITKRGQNVTFRCDPISEHNRLYWYRQTLGQGPEFLTYFQNEAQLEKSRLLSDRFSAERPKGSFSTLEIQRTEQGDSAMYLCASSLRQEKEKLFFGSGTQLSVL.

This clone was detected a few times. The chain has TRBV7-9 and TRBJ2-2, with 13 bases that match TRBD2. The V and J ends lost 6 bases and 6 bases, in that order; junction bases with no gene match: 10. Germline values: CDR1 SEHNR, CDR2 FQNEAQ (reference sequence). This CDR3 spans 17 amino acids. This chain's CDR3 is CASRPLAGGLKAGELFF. CDR3 nucleotide sequence: TGTGCCAGCAGACCACTAGCGGGGGGGCTTAAGGCCGGGGAGCTGTTTTTT.

CDR3 bases: TGTGCCAGCAGGTGGACAGGGAACACTGAAGCTTTCTTT. It is translated as CASRWTGNTEAFF. The V and J genes are TRBV5-6 and TRBJ1-1; 7 positions match TRBD1. The germline V gene has CDR1 SGHDT and CDR2 YYEEEE. Trimming removed 5 bases from V and 1 base from J; junction bases left unmatched: 2. The CDR3 has 13 amino acids.

This clone has just one count. This chain connects TRBV4-1 to TRBJ1-1; a weak D match, TRBD1 (5 bases). The V and J ends lost 5 bases and 0 bases respectively, with 13 bases between them. The length of the CDR3 is 15 residues. The germline CDR1 and CDR2 sequences are MGHRA and YSYEKL. The CDR3 sequence is CASSLQVLVNTEAFF. CDR3 nucleotides: TGCGCCAGCAGCTTACAGGTTCTGGTGAACACTGAAGCTTTCTTT.

The V and J genes are TRBV2 and TRBJ2-5; 11 bases are shared with TRBD2. V lost 6 bases to trimming and J lost 2 bases; unmatched junction nucleotides: 11. This CDR3 contains 17 residues. Germline V gene data show CDR1 as SNHLY and CDR2 as FYNNEI. CDR3 in amino acids: CASSAFLAGGIQETQYF. The DNA of the CDR3 is TGTGCCAGCAGCGCTTTCTTAGCGGGGGGGATACAAGAGACCCAGTACTTC.

The V and J genes are TRBV19 and TRBJ2-7; D perhaps matches TRBD1 (5 bases). Trimming left V 3 bases short and J 5 bases short, with 17 bases between. Germline V gene sequence: CDR1 LNHDA, CDR2 SQIVND (reference sequence). This CDR3 spans 15 amino acids. The CDR3 reads CASSMQARVVHEQYF. CDR3 nucleotides: TGTGCCAGTAGTATGCAGGCCAGGGTGGTTCACGAGCAGTACTTC.

J is TRBJ2-1 and V is TRBV5-1; TRBD2 aligns across 10 bases. With V trimmed by 0 bases and J by 8 bases, 5 bases remained unmatched. Germline CDR1 SGHRS, CDR2 YFSETQ. There are 15 residues in the CDR3. CDR3 DNA sequence: TGCGCCAGCAGCTTGGGTAGCGGGGGGAAGGATGAGCAGTTCTTC. Protein sequence: CASSLGSGGKDEQFF.

This clone was recorded once. The chain links TRBV19 to TRBJ2-1; TRBD2 agrees at 10 bases. The CDR3 is 16 residues long. Germline V CDR1 and CDR2: LNHDA, SQIVND (reference sequence). The V segment lost 10 bases and the J segment 8 bases; nucleotides outside the gene matches: 17. In DNA form, the CDR3 reads TGTGCCACCAACCAGGGAGCGGGAGGGGGTAGGGATGAGCAGTTCTTC. This gives the protein CATNQGAGGGRDEQFF.